These T cell receptor beta chains were read from a single sample in a study of a mutant IDH1 vaccine in newly diagnosed glioma. The protocol was immunoSEQ multiplex PCR, while the TCRdb copy is restricted to in-frame clones and leaves out a portion. This sample has roughly 38,000 clones; around 76% occur once, and the top ten carry around 6.9%. These receptors are not linked to any known antigen. This sample comprised PBMCs, obtained from a glioma patient whose treatment included an IDH1 peptide vaccine. The origin of the receptors is a woman between 40 and 55 years old with glioma. Some clones in this sample may be carry-over from other donors' samples. The CDR3 runs from the conserved cysteine through the conserved F or W. Where a row states a size, it is once, few, many or the class of an expanded clone; other rows omit it.

abundance	v_gene	len	CDR3aa
.	TRBV6-6	13	CASSRSGGYEQYF
.	TRBV5-1	14	CASSASLDTGELFF
.	TRBV14	13	CASSQEMNTEAFF
.	TRBV9	16	CASSVGTSGGVETQYF
.	TRBV5-5	13	CASNQLATGELFF
.	TRBV19	15	CASSPPPGTGNTIYF
.	TRBV9	14	CASSGRNSSYEQYF
.	TRBV29-1	12	CSVEGWGEGYTF
few	TRBV19	16	CASSMFPYRGNTEAFF
.	TRBV30	17	CAWSLTGGLSTNEKLLF
.	TRBV5-8	13	CASSGRFFQPQHF
once	TRBV2	21	CASSADTVEGHRPSYTGELFF
.	TRBV11-2	13	CASSWATTYEQYF
.	TRBV7-2	16	CASSSLLARRYNEQFF
.	TRBV6-5	15	CASSYTGTATGELFF
once	TRBV2	14	CASNPGLASDEQFF
.	TRBV19	15	CASSPNERAGTEAFF
.	TRBV5-1	15	CASSLVVTYEGEAFF
few	TRBV5-4	17	CASSLLGASSSGNTIYF
once	TRBV7-9	12	CASSLLGQPQHF
.	TRBV25-1	17	CASSEWPGLAGQETQYF
.	TRBV5-1	16	CASSPPQGGGGETQYF
.	TRBV6-5	15	CASSGWGGPSYEQYF
.	TRBV13	17	CASSPPGLAGGPETQYF
.	TRBV10-3	12	CAISVSGETQYF
.	TRBV29-1	12	CSAGGAGNTIYF
.	TRBV7-9	15	CASTIRGVTGNEQFF
.	TRBV5-1	16	CASSLAMTTGNEKLFF
.	TRBV2	15	CARGPTTRMNTEAFF
.	TRBV29-1	14	CSVRSGGAGDTQYF
.	TRBV5-1	19	CASSLNGHYRSGDNEKLFF
.	TRBV4-3	16	CASSHSSGRVEETQYF
.	TRBV7-8	13	CASSLEVAGGYTF
.	TRBV28	14	CASSLGGTNEKLFF
few	TRBV4-3	14	CASSQGRTAGELFF
.	TRBV19	16	CASTSGWGQGAGEQYF
.	TRBV19	12	CASSIKQEGYTF
few	TRBV28	13	CASSFGGPKLFTF
.	TRBV29-1	14	CSVEDRSRSEEAFF
few	TRBV19	14	CASKTAATNEKLFF
.	TRBV4-2	18	CASSQDLGDKDSNQPQHF
.	TRBV9	14	CASSSGGAGNTIYF
few	TRBV19	14	CASTGLAGADTQYF
medium-sized	TRBV27	14	CASSFSGHGAEAFF
few	TRBV5-6	15	CASSSPRGVLYGYTF
once	TRBV5-4	11	CASSLEDEQYF
.	TRBV18	15	CASSPFGQISGELFF
.	TRBV9	14	CASSALGGRDEQYF
.	TRBV18	12	CASSLDNQPQHF
.	TRBV11-1	13	CASSLQTNYGYTF
.	TRBV6-1	13	CASIRDPGYGYTF
.	TRBV5-4	14	CASSLPGLDGEQYF
.	TRBV7-2	15	CASSWGRGGGYEQYF
.	TRBV19	10	CASSGPEAFF
.	TRBV4-3	14	CASSRGQGDNEQFF